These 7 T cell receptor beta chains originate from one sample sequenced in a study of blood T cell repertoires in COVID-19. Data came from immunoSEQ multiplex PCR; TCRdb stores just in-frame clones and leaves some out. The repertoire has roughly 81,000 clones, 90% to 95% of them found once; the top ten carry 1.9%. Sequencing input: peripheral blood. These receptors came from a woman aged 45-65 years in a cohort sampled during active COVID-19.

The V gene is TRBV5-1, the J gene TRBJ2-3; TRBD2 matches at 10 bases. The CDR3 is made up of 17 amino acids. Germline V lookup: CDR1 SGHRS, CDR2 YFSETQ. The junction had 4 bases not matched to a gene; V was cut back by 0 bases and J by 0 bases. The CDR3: CASSLGTSGSSTDTQYF. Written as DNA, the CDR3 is TGCGCCAGCAGCTTGGGGACTAGCGGTTCTAGCACAGATACGCAGTATTTT.

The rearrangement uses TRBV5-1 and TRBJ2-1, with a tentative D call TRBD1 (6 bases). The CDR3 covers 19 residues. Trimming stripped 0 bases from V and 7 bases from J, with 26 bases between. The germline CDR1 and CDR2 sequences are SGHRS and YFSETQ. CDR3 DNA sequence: TGCGCCAGCAGCTTGGTTGCCAGTTTTCTCAGGGGAACGGGAAATGAGCAGTTCTTC. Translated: CASSLVASFLRGTGNEQFF.

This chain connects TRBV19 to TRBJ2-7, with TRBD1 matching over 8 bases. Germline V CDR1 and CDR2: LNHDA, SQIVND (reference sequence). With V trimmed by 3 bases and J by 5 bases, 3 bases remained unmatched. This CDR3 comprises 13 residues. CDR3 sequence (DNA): TGTGCCAGTAGTATCGACAGGGGAAACGAGCAGTACTTC. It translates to CASSIDRGNEQYF. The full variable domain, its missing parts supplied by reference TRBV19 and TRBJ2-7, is DGGITQSPKYLFRKEGQNVTLSCEQNLNHDAMYWYRQDPGQGLRLIYYSQIVNDFQKGDIAEGYSVSREKKESFPLTVTSAQKNPTAFYLCASSIDRGNEQYFGPGTRLTVT.

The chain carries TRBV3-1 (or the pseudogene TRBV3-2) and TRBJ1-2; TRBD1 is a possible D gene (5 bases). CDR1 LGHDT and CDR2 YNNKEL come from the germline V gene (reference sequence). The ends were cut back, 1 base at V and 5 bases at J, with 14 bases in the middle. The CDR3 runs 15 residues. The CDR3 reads CASSQATIAGYGYTF. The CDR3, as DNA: TGTGCCAGCAGCCAAGCGACCATAGCAGGGTATGGCTACACCTTC.

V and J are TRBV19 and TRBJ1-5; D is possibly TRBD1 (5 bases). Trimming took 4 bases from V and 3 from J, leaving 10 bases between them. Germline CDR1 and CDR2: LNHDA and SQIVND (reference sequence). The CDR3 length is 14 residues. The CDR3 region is CASSTGGVNQPQHF. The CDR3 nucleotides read TGTGCCAGTAGTACTGGGGGGGTCAATCAGCCCCAGCATTTT.

Written as DNA, the CDR3 is TGTGCCAGTTCTGGGACTGGGGGGAGAGGGGGCTACTACGAGCAGTACTTC. Its protein is CASSGTGGRGGYYEQYF. V and J are TRBV13 and TRBJ2-7; perhaps TRBD1 as D (7 bases). Trimming pared 9 bases from V and 3 bases from J, leaving 27 bases between. The CDR3 has 17 residues. Per germline, CDR1 PRHDT and CDR2 FYEKMQ (reference sequence).

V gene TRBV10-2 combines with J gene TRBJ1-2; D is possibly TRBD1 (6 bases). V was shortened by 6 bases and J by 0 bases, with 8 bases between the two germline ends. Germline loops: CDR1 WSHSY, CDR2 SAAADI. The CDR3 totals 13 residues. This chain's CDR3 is CASSGQSNYGYTF. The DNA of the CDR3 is TGCGCCAGCAGCGGACAGTCTAACTATGGCTACACCTTC.